Listed here are 32 T cell receptor beta chains from one sample, sequenced in a study of cytomegalovirus exposure and HLA in healthy donors. The data were produced by immunoSEQ multiplex PCR, yet TCRdb's version contains in-frame clones alone and is incomplete. The repertoire holds 150,000 to 200,000 clones, with approximately 87% as singletons. Sequenced sample: PBMCs. These receptor sequences come from a young woman in good health and CMV-seronegative.

For the CDR3, the DNA is TGTGCCAGCAGTGGGACAGGGGGCGCGGGTGAGCAGTTCTTC. Translating it yields CASSGTGGAGEQFF. The V gene is TRBV6-1, the J gene TRBJ2-1; 11 bases map to TRBD1. Germline CDR1 and CDR2: MNHNS and SASEGT. V shed 4 bases, J shed 9 bases, and the junction held 5 bases outside the gene matches. CDR3 size: 14 residues.

The chain uses TRBV10-3 and TRBJ1-5; 7 bases map to TRBD1. V shed 9 bases, J shed 7 bases, and the junction held 12 bases outside the gene matches. The CDR3 is made up of 14 amino acids. The germline CDR1 and CDR2 sequences are ENHRY and SYGVKD. The chain's CDR3 is CAISTDRVEQPQHF. The CDR3 DNA reads TGTGCCATATCAACCGACAGGGTGGAACAGCCCCAGCATTTT.

The chain employs TRBV5-1 and TRBJ1-6; D remains ambiguous. CDR1 and CDR2 from the germline V gene are SGHRS and YFSETQ. The ends were cut back, 1 base at V and 8 bases at J, with 19 bases in the middle. This CDR3 comprises 17 residues. The CDR3 nucleotides read TGCGCCAGCAGCTTGCTTCCCCACACTTTCGGGTATTCACCCCTCCACTTT. Amino acid sequence: CASSLLPHTFGYSPLHF.

As DNA, the CDR3 is TGCGCCAGCAGCCAACGGACAGACAACTACGAGCAGTACTTC. Translation gives CASSQRTDNYEQYF. The gene calls are TRBV4-1 and TRBJ2-7; D perhaps matches TRBD1 (6 bases). V was trimmed by 2 bases and J by 3 bases, leaving 11 bases between them. The germline V gene has CDR1 MGHRA and CDR2 YSYEKL. This CDR3 is 14 amino acids long.

The gene calls are TRBV6-1 and TRBJ2-5, with D possibly TRBD1 on 5 matching bases. With 4 bases removed from V and 5 bases from J, the gap between germline ends came to 11 bases. Looked up from germline, CDR1 is MNHNS and CDR2 is SASEGT. The CDR3 covers 13 residues. Here the CDR3 reads CASSGGGWETQYF. In DNA, the CDR3 is TGTGCCAGCAGTGGGGGCGGCTGGGAGACCCAGTACTTC.

The chain links TRBV6-5 to TRBJ2-1, with TRBD2 matching over 10 bases. Trimming at V came to 2 bases and at J to 13 bases, leaving 11 bases not matched to a gene. In germline, CDR1 is MNHEY, CDR2 SVGAGI. CDR3 length equals 15 residues. CDR3 loop: CASSYGVAGGFPQFF. The CDR3 DNA reads as TGTGCCAGCAGTTACGGGGTAGCGGGGGGCTTCCCACAGTTCTTC.

This clone was counted between two and nine times. This sequence joins TRBV6-1 and TRBJ2-7; a weak D match, TRBD1 (6 bases). The CDR3 contains 14 residues. The ends were cut back, 6 bases at V and 2 bases at J, with 14 bases in the middle. CDR1 MNHNS and CDR2 SASEGT come from the germline V gene. The CDR3 reads CASRMPGQTYEQYF. CDR3 bases: TGTGCCAGCAGAATGCCGGGACAAACCTACGAGCAGTACTTC.

V gene TRBV19 combines with J gene TRBJ2-7, with TRBD1 matching over 9 bases. Per the germline V gene, CDR1 is LNHDA and CDR2 is SQIVND (reference sequence). The CDR3 is 13 residues long. The V and J ends lost 5 bases and 7 bases, in that order; junction bases with no gene match: 6. The CDR3 spells CASSSPTGGEQYF. Written as DNA, the CDR3 is TGTGCCAGTAGTTCGCCGACAGGGGGGGAGCAGTACTTC.

The V and J genes are TRBV28 and TRBJ1-2, with unresolved D. CDR3 length: 13 amino acids. Deletions cut 5 bases from V and 4 bases from J, with 11 bases between. CDR1 and CDR2 from the germline V gene are MDHEN and SYDVKM. The CDR3 spells CASSPQNSYGYTF. In nucleotides, the CDR3 is TGTGCCAGCAGTCCACAGAATTCCTATGGCTACACCTTC.

V usage is TRBV5-6 and J usage is TRBJ1-1; the D gene is possibly TRBD1 (5 bases). Trimming took 5 bases from V and 2 from J, leaving 25 bases between them. Germline loops: CDR1 SGHDT, CDR2 YYEEEE. The CDR3 is 18 residues long. CDR3 amino acids: CASRKNSGSKGVNTEAFF. CDR3 bases: TGTGCCAGCAGAAAAAACTCAGGGTCAAAGGGTGTTAACACTGAAGCTTTCTTT.

DNA of the CDR3: TGTGCCAGTAGTACCCCGCTAAGCTCTGGAAACACCATATATTTT. It yields the protein CASSTPLSSGNTIYF. The chain joins TRBV19 to TRBJ1-3, with unresolved D. V was pared by 4 bases and J by 0 bases, with 10 bases between. CDR1 and CDR2 from the germline V gene are LNHDA and SQIVND (reference sequence). The CDR3 is made up of 15 amino acids.

A single count supports this clone. J is TRBJ1-1 and V is TRBV4-1, with 10 bases matching TRBD1. Losses at the gene ends were 1 base for V and 7 bases for J; bases not matched to a gene: 9. The CDR3 is 16 amino acids. The V gene's germline CDR1 is MGHRA and CDR2 YSYEKL. CDR3 bases: TGCGCCAGCAGCCAAGGACCCGGGACAGGGGCGGTTGAAGCTTTCTTT. Amino acids: CASSQGPGTGAVEAFF.

The table lists this clone with a count of one. The rearrangement joins TRBV27 to TRBJ2-7, with D tentatively TRBD1 (5 bases). V dropped 5 bases and J dropped 0 bases, with 14 bases sitting between them. CDR1 is MNHEY, CDR2 SMNVEV, per germline (reference sequence). CDR3 length equals 15 residues. CDR3 amino acids: CASSRTSLSSYEQYF. CDR3 nucleotide sequence: TGTGCCAGCAGTCGGACATCCTTGAGCTCCTACGAGCAGTACTTC.

This sequence joins TRBV19 and TRBJ2-2; 11 positions match TRBD2. The germline CDR1 and CDR2 sequences are LNHDA and SQIVND (reference sequence). V shed 5 bases, J shed 4 bases, and the junction held 6 bases outside the gene matches. The CDR3 runs to 16 residues. In nucleotides, the CDR3 is TGTGCCAGTAGTCGACTAGCGGGGTTCTCCACCGGGGAGCTGTTTTTT. This gives the protein CASSRLAGFSTGELFF.

The chain joins TRBV5-1 to TRBJ1-6, with D possibly being TRBD1 (5 bases). CDR3 size: 16 residues. The ends were cut back, 0 bases at V and 7 bases at J, with 14 bases in the middle. CDR1 and CDR2 (germline): SGHRS, YFSETQ. The CDR3 nucleotides read TGCGCCAGCAGCTTGGCAGGGAGGGTTGGGAATTCACCCCTCCACTTT. Translated, it gives CASSLAGRVGNSPLHF.

The V and J genes are TRBV5-1 and TRBJ2-3; 16 bases agree with TRBD2. The germline CDR1 and CDR2 sequences are SGHRS and YFSETQ. V lost 4 bases and J lost 3; bases outside the gene matches: 8. This CDR3 is 18 amino acids long. This CDR3 is CASSQGTSGGARTDTQYF. The CDR3 DNA reads TGCGCCAGCAGCCAGGGGACTAGCGGGGGGGCGAGGACAGATACGCAGTATTTT.

The rearrangement links TRBV5-1 to TRBJ2-7, with TRBD1 matching over 10 bases. Looked up from germline, CDR1 is SGHRS and CDR2 is YFSETQ. V shed 0 bases, J shed 0 bases, and the junction held 12 bases outside the gene matches. The CDR3 is 19 amino acids. CDR3 bases: TGCGCCAGCAGCTTGGCTGGGGACAGGGGAAGTTTGCACTCCTACGAGCAGTACTTC. Amino acid sequence: CASSLAGDRGSLHSYEQYF.

This rearrangement joins TRBV27 to TRBJ1-5; no clear D. Trimming shortened V by 3 bases and J by 2 bases, and 5 bases separated the two germline ends. The CDR3 loop spans 13 amino acids. CDR1 and CDR2 (germline): MNHEY, SMNVEV (reference sequence). The CDR3 nucleotides are TGTGCCAGCAGTTTCACTGGCAATCAGCCCCAGCATTTT. Translated: CASSFTGNQPQHF.

In regard to this clone: The junction shows a germline mismatch at one end, possibly a read error. The rearrangement links TRBV2 to TRBJ2-5, with 13 bases fitting TRBD2. Germline lookup yields CDR1 SNHLY and CDR2 FYNNEI. This CDR3 spans 19 amino acids. CDR3 protein: CASSETPFGLAGDQETQYF. CDR3 nucleotides: TGTGCCAGCAGTGAAACCCCCTTCGGACTAGCGGGGGACCAAGAGACGCAGTACTTC.

CDR3 in amino acids: CASSLGQGSNSPLHF. CDR3 DNA sequence: TGTGCCAGCAGCTTAGGACAGGGTAGCAATTCACCCCTCCACTTT. V gene TRBV7-9 combines with J gene TRBJ1-6; 7 bases align to TRBD1. In germline, CDR1 is SEHNR, CDR2 FQNEAQ (reference sequence). J was trimmed by 7 bases and V by 1 base; bases with no gene match: 4. CDR3 length: 15 residues.

The DNA for the CDR3 is TGTGCCAGCAGCTTAGCGGCGGGGGGGTCCCACGGCGCTACGCAGTATTTT. Translated: CASSLAAGGSHGATQYF. The genes are TRBV7-9 and TRBJ2-3; 9 positions match TRBD2. Germline V gene sequence: CDR1 SEHNR, CDR2 FQNEAQ (reference sequence). V shed 0 bases, J shed 8 bases, and the junction held 12 bases outside the gene matches. The CDR3 is 17 amino acids.

The rearrangement uses TRBV5-1 and TRBJ2-1; 10 bases are a match to TRBD2. Germline V lookup: CDR1 SGHRS, CDR2 YFSETQ. This CDR3 is 18 amino acids long. Trimming took 4 bases from V and 6 from J; bases not matched to a gene: 16. This chain's CDR3 is CASSGGGAGGPGGNEQFF. The DNA of the CDR3 is TGCGCCAGCAGCGGCGGAGGAGCGGGGGGGCCGGGGGGCAATGAGCAGTTCTTC.

The chain links TRBV6-5 to TRBJ2-2, with D possibly TRBD2 on 5 matching bases. This CDR3 contains 14 residues. The germline CDR1 and CDR2 sequences are MNHEY and SVGAGI. Trimming took off 7 bases at V and 6 bases at J, with 15 bases between the two ends. This chain's CDR3 is CASNTYEGAGELFF. DNA of the CDR3: TGTGCCAGCAACACATACGAGGGCGCCGGGGAGCTGTTTTTT.

This rearrangement joins TRBV5-4 to TRBJ1-1; 9 bases align to TRBD1. Per germline, CDR1 SGHNT and CDR2 YYREEE (reference sequence). With 4 bases clipped from V and 4 bases from J, the junction kept 5 bases outside the gene matches. The CDR3 is made up of 14 amino acids. This CDR3 is CASSDRGSVTEAFF. In nucleotides, the CDR3 is TGTGCCAGCAGCGACAGGGGGAGTGTCACTGAAGCTTTCTTT.

V usage is TRBV18 and J usage is TRBJ1-1, with 7 bases lining up with TRBD1. Trimming cost V 8 bases and J 6 bases; bases outside gene matches: 6. This CDR3 contains 12 residues. Per the germline V gene, CDR1 is KGHSH and CDR2 is LQKENI. CDR3 DNA: TGTGCCAGCGCTGACAGGGAGCCTGAAGCTTTCTTT. Its protein product is CASADREPEAFF. Full variable domain (missing parts from reference TRBV18 and TRBJ1-1): NAGVMQNPRHLVRRRGQEARLRCSPMKGHSHVYWYRQLPEEGLKFMVYLQKENIIDESGMPKERFSAEFPKEGPSILRIQQVVRGDSAAYFCASADREPEAFFGQGTRLTVV.

The chain has TRBV4-2 and TRBJ2-2; 10 bases match TRBD1. The CDR3 loop spans 16 amino acids. J was trimmed by 5 bases and V by 3 bases; bases with no gene match: 6. Germline V gene lookup returns CDR1 LGHNA and CDR2 YNFKEQ. The CDR3 region is CASSHSGTGVTGELFF. CDR3 sequence (DNA): TGTGCCAGCAGCCATTCCGGGACAGGGGTGACCGGGGAGCTGTTTTTT.

The gene calls are TRBV5-6 and TRBJ1-2, with a tentative D call TRBD1 (5 bases). V was trimmed by 2 bases and J by 5 bases, leaving 19 bases between them. The CDR3 has 16 amino acids. CDR1 and CDR2 (germline): SGHDT, YYEEEE. In nucleotides, the CDR3 is TGTGCCAGCAGCTTAGTCGGGCAGGGCTTTTCTTATGGCTACACCTTC. Amino acid sequence: CASSLVGQGFSYGYTF.

The chain couples TRBV9 to TRBJ2-3; D is ambiguous. V dropped 3 bases and J dropped 6 bases, with 8 bases sitting between them. The CDR3 runs to 12 residues. CDR1 and CDR2 from the germline V gene are SGDLS and YYNGEE. The CDR3 sequence is CASSGPQDTQYF. CDR3 nucleotides: TGTGCCAGCAGCGGGCCTCAGGATACGCAGTATTTT.

This clone was recorded only once. The rearrangement uses TRBV5-1 and TRBJ2-7, with TRBD1 matching 9 bases. The CDR3 spans 14 residues. The germline V gene encodes CDR1 SGHRS and CDR2 YFSETQ. Losses at the gene ends were 7 bases for V and 5 bases for J; bases not matched to a gene: 10. Here the CDR3 reads CASGWTGVGNEQYF. In DNA, the CDR3 is TGCGCCAGCGGATGGACAGGGGTCGGAAACGAGCAGTACTTC. Filled out from reference TRBV5-1 and TRBJ2-7, the complete variable domain reads KAGVTQTPRYLIKTRGQQVTLSCSPISGHRSVSWYQQTPGQGLQFLFEYFSETQRNKGNFPGRFSGRQFSNSRSEMNVSTLELGDSALYLCASGWTGVGNEQYFGPGTRLTVT.

The V gene is TRBV5-1, the J gene TRBJ2-1; 9 nucleotides align to TRBD2. The J segment lost 9 bases and the V segment lost 5 bases, leaving 3 bases of the junction unmatched. This CDR3 spans 12 amino acids. Germline CDR1 reads SGHRS; CDR2 reads YFSETQ. In DNA form, the CDR3 reads TGCGCCAGCAGTTCTAGCGGGGCTGAGCAGTTCTTC. Its protein is CASSSSGAEQFF.

This sequence joins TRBV5-8 and TRBJ1-5, with D possibly matching TRBD1 (5 bases). This CDR3 has 13 amino acids. Germline values: CDR1 SGHTS, CDR2 YDEGEE. V lost 0 bases and J lost 6, with 7 bases in between. The CDR3 sequence: CASSLGRVQPQHF. CDR3 in DNA: TGTGCCAGCAGCTTGGGCAGGGTTCAGCCCCAGCATTTT.

This rearrangement joins TRBV10-3 to TRBJ2-5; TRBD2 might be the D (5 bases). This CDR3 has 12 amino acids. V lost 10 bases and J 8 bases, leaving 17 bases between the germline ends. CDR1 and CDR2 (germline): ENHRY, SYGVKD. CDR3 nucleotides: TGTGCCACGGCAATCCTAGAGGGAACCCAGTACTTC. This translates into CATAILEGTQYF.